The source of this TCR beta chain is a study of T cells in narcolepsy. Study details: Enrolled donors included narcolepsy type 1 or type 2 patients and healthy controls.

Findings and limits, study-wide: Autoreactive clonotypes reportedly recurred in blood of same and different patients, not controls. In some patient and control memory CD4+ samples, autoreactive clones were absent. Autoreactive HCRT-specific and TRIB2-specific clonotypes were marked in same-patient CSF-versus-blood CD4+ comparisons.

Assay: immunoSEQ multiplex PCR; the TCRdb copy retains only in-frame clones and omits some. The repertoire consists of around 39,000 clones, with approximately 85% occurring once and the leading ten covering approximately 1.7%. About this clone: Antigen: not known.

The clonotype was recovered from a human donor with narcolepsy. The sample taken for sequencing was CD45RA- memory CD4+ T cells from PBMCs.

Here the CDR3 DNA reads TGTGCCAGCAGTAATGAACAGGGGAATAAAGCTTTCTTT. Encoded protein: CASSNEQGNKAFF. V and J are TRBV2 and TRBJ1-1, with 7 positions matching TRBD1. Germline V lookup: CDR1 SNHLY, CDR2 FYNNEI. The CDR3 is 13 amino acids. Trimming at V came to 5 bases and at J to 9 bases, leaving 9 bases not matched to a gene.